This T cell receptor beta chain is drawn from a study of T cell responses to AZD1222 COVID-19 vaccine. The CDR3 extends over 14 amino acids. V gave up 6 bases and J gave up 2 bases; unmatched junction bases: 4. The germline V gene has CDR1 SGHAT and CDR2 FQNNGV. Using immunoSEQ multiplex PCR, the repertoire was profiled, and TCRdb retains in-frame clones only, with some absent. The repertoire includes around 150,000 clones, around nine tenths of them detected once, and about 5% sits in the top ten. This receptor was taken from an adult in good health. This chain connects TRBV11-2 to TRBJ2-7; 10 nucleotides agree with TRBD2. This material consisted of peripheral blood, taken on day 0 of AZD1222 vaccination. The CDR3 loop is CASRELAGPYEQYF. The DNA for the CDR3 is TGTGCCAGCAGAGAACTAGCGGGGCCCTACGAGCAGTACTTC.